This T cell receptor (beta chain) was sequenced for a study of patients and donors after allogeneic stem cell transplantation. In TCRdb, the RT-PCR reads were re-called with MiXCR into one record per CDR3 protein. The table includes around 150,000 distinct CDR3 sequences, roughly two fifths detected once. The germline V gene encodes CDR1 SGHTA and CDR2 FQGNSA. J gave up 10 bases and V 5 bases, and 7 bases lay outside the gene matches. The CDR3 runs 14 residues. The sample was blood, either unsorted or a sorted T cell fraction (not recorded which). J is TRBJ1-6 and V is TRBV7-2; 8 bases agree with TRBD1. The clonotype originates from a human donor who was either an allogeneic HSCT recipient or a stem cell or donor lymphocyte infusion donor (not recorded which). It is not recorded whose cells these are; they may come from a transplant donor. The CDR3 DNA is TGTGCCAGCAGCCTACCGGGACAGGAATCACCCCTCCACTTT. It codes for CASSLPGQESPLHF.